The TCR beta chain described here comes from a study of T cell responses to AZD1222 COVID-19 vaccine. Profiled with immunoSEQ multiplex PCR; TCRdb holds only in-frame clones, not every one. The data contain roughly 120,000 clones, 88% of them singletons. Looked up from germline, CDR1 is DFQATT and CDR2 is SNEGSKA (reference sequence). The CDR3 extends over 11 amino acids. V shed 5 bases and J shed 8 bases, with 13 bases lying between them. The sequenced sample was peripheral blood, obtained on day 0 of AZD1222 vaccination. This receptor was obtained from an adult in good health. The V call is TRBV20-1, the J call TRBJ2-7; D not resolved. This chain's CDR3 is CSAAPGPQQYF. The CDR3 DNA reads TGCAGTGCTGCACCGGGCCCCCAGCAGTACTTC.